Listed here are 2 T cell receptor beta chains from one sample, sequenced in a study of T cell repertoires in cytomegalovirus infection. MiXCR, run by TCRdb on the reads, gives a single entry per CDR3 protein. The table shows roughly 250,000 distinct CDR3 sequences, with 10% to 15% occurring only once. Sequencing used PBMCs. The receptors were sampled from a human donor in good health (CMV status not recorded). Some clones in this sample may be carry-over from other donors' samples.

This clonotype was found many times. For the CDR3, the DNA is TGTGCCAGTATCCTTTCAGGGGGCGAACGCAATGAGCAGTTCTTC. This codes for CASILSGGERNEQFF. The rearrangement links TRBV19 to TRBJ2-1, with 8 bases fitting TRBD1. Unmatched junction bases numbered 11, after V lost 7 bases and J lost 6 bases. The CDR3 loop spans 15 amino acids. In germline, CDR1 is LNHDA, CDR2 SQIVND (reference sequence). Based on the CDR3 plus reference TRBV19 and TRBJ2-1, the full variable domain is DGGITQSPKYLFRKEGQNVTLSCEQNLNHDAMYWYRQDPGQGLRLIYYSQIVNDFQKGDIAEGYSVSREKKESFPLTVTSAQKNPTAFYLCASILSGGERNEQFFGPGTRLTVL.

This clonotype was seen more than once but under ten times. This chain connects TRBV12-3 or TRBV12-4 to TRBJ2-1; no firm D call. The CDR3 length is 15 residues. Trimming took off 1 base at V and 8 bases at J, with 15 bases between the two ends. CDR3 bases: TGTGCCAGCAGTTTAGGGGATTACGGTTACGATGAGCAGTTCTTC. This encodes CASSLGDYGYDEQFF.